One and the same sample provided the 2 T cell receptor beta chains below, sequenced in a study of T cell responses to AZD1222 COVID-19 vaccine. TCRdb keeps only in-frame clones here, not all; method: immunoSEQ multiplex PCR. Of 130,000 or so clones listed, around 94% are singletons. The specimen was peripheral blood, collected on day 0 of AZD1222 vaccination. These receptors all come from an adult in good health.

This clone turned up a few times. This chain uses TRBV5-1 with TRBJ1-6, with TRBD1 as a possible D gene (6 bases). This CDR3 contains 18 residues. Per germline, CDR1 SGHRS and CDR2 YFSETQ. The V and J ends lost 0 bases and 0 bases respectively, with 13 bases between them. Here the CDR3 DNA reads TGCGCCAGCAGCTTGGTGCCGGGGACAAGCTCCTATAATTCACCCCTCCACTTT. Residues: CASSLVPGTSSYNSPLHF.

The gene calls are TRBV30 and TRBJ2-7, with a weak D call TRBD2 (5 bases). Germline CDR1 is GTSNPN and CDR2 is SVGIG (reference sequence). This CDR3 has 11 residues. Trimming pared 1 base from V and 6 bases from J, leaving 7 bases between. In nucleotides, the CDR3 is TGTGCCTGGAGTGGGCGGGCCGAGCAGTACTTC. It translates to CAWSGRAEQYF. The full variable domain, in which reference TRBV30 and TRBJ2-7 provide the parts outside the CDR3, is SQTIHQWPATLVQPVGSPLSLECTVEGTSNPNLYWYRQAAGRGLQLLFYSVGIGQISSEVPQNLSASRPQDRQFILSSKKLLLSDSGFYLCAWSGRAEQYFGPGTRLTVT.